The next 21 T cell receptor beta chains were all read from a single sample in a study of shared clonotypes between healthy human individuals. The assay was immunoSEQ multiplex PCR, and TCRdb's table has in-frame clones only and misses some. The sample yields about 1.1 million clones, around 77% seen once. Material: memory CD4+ T cells from PBMCs. Subset meaning: CD45RA-negative fraction. The source is a man between 18 and 29 years old in good health. Some clones in this sample may be carry-over from other donors' samples.

The J gene is TRBJ1-1, the V gene TRBV5-1; D possibly corresponds to TRBD1 (5 bases). The CDR3 totals 15 residues. V was shortened by 0 bases and J by 1 base, with 10 bases between the two germline ends. The germline CDR1 and CDR2 sequences are SGHRS and YFSETQ. CDR3 sequence reads: CASSLAGLANTEAFF. CDR3 DNA: TGCGCCAGCAGCTTGGCAGGGTTGGCGAACACTGAAGCTTTCTTT.

The rearrangement links TRBV4-1 to TRBJ1-4, with 9 bases identical to TRBD1. V was pared by 0 bases and J by 13 bases, with 6 bases of the junction left unmatched. The CDR3 runs to 14 residues. Germline V gene data show CDR1 as MGHRA and CDR2 as YSYEKL. CDR3 sequence: CASSQDRQDRGLFF. Written as DNA, the CDR3 is TGCGCCAGCAGCCAAGATCGTCAGGACAGGGGACTGTTTTTT.

The rearrangement joins TRBV30 to TRBJ2-1, with 8 bases aligning to TRBD2. Germline CDR1 GTSNPN, CDR2 SVGIG (reference sequence). Trimming at V came to 7 bases and at J to 1 base, leaving 3 bases not matched to a gene. CDR3 length: 13 amino acids. As DNA, the CDR3 is TGTGCCTTCGTAGCGGGGTCCTACAATGAGCAGTTCTTC. This sequence encodes CAFVAGSYNEQFF.

This rearrangement joins TRBV5-1 to TRBJ1-1; D call uncertain. Trimming pared 5 bases from V and 10 bases from J, leaving 12 bases between. Germline V gene sequence: CDR1 SGHRS, CDR2 YFSETQ. There are 11 residues in the CDR3. CDR3 nucleotide sequence: TGCGCCAGCAGGCTAGGGCAGATAGCTTTCTTT. It codes for CASRLGQIAFF.

The chain uses TRBV11-3 and TRBJ2-1; TRBD2 might be the D (5 bases). Per the germline V gene, CDR1 is SGHNT and CDR2 is YENEEA. The CDR3 covers 13 residues. V lost 0 bases, J lost 9 bases, and 9 bases lay in between. CDR3 region: CASSLEVRAEQFF. CDR3 DNA sequence: TGTGCCAGCAGCTTAGAAGTGCGGGCTGAGCAGTTCTTC.

Only a few counts were recorded for this clone. The chain recombines TRBV7-8 with TRBJ2-2; weak D call: TRBD1 (7 bases). Trimming took off 5 bases at V and 3 bases at J, with 16 bases between the two ends. This CDR3 spans 16 amino acids. The germline CDR1 and CDR2 sequences are SGHVS and FQNEAQ. CDR3 DNA: TGTGCCAGCAGCAGACGGGACAGACTAGACACCGGGGAGCTGTTTTTT. It specifies CASSRRDRLDTGELFF.

This chain joins TRBV18 and TRBJ2-7; 8 nucleotides line up with TRBD2. Per germline, CDR1 KGHSH and CDR2 LQKENI. CDR3 length equals 16 residues. V lost 3 bases and J lost 2; bases outside the gene matches: 9. CDR3 DNA: TGTGCCAGCTCACCCGGGGCGGGAGCGGGGGCCTACGAGCAGTACTTC. It specifies CASSPGAGAGAYEQYF.

J is TRBJ2-7 and V is TRBV5-4, with D perhaps TRBD1 (5 bases). Germline values: CDR1 SGHNT, CDR2 YYREEE (reference sequence). The V end lost 0 bases, the J end lost 2 bases, and 15 bases lay between the germline ends. This CDR3 spans 16 amino acids. CDR3 region: CASSLDPGKIAYEQYF. As DNA, the CDR3 is TGTGCCAGCAGCTTGGATCCAGGGAAGATCGCCTACGAGCAGTACTTC.

The J gene is TRBJ2-1, the V gene TRBV15, with 13 positions matching TRBD2. Germline-derived CDR1 and CDR2 are LNHNV and YYDKDF (reference sequence). V gave up 1 base and J gave up 8 bases; unmatched junction bases: 5. The CDR3 runs 16 residues. The CDR3 sequence: CATSRGTSGSLDEQFF. CDR3 nucleotide sequence: TGTGCCACCAGCAGAGGGACTAGCGGGAGTTTGGATGAGCAGTTCTTC.

V and J are TRBV9 and TRBJ2-2; tentatively, D is TRBD1 (6 bases). The CDR3 is made up of 16 amino acids. V lost 4 bases and J 1 base, leaving 14 bases between the germline ends. The germline V gene has CDR1 SGDLS and CDR2 YYNGEE. CDR3 bases: TGTGCCAGCAGCCCTTCGGGGACAAGGAACACCGGGGAGCTGTTTTTT. Translated: CASSPSGTRNTGELFF.

The chain uses TRBV27 and TRBJ1-3; D unclear. The CDR3 sequence is 15 residues long. Germline assignment: CDR1 MNHEY and CDR2 SMNVEV (reference sequence). With 0 bases removed from V and 7 bases from J, the gap between germline ends came to 13 bases. The CDR3 here is CASSLSGGIGNTIYF. CDR3 DNA: TGTGCCAGCAGTTTATCGGGAGGGATCGGCAACACCATATATTTT.

CDR3 amino acids: CASSPTGMDQPQHF. DNA of the CDR3: TGTGCCAGCAGCCCTACAGGGATGGATCAGCCCCAGCATTTT. The chain employs TRBV7-9 and TRBJ1-5; possibly TRBD1 for D (6 bases). Germline CDR1 reads SEHNR; CDR2 reads FQNEAQ (reference sequence). This CDR3 is 14 amino acids long. Trimming removed 5 bases from V and 5 bases from J, with 13 bases in between.

This clone was found once. The chain couples TRBV28 to TRBJ2-7; D not resolved. The V end lost 2 bases, the J end lost 5 bases, and 22 bases lay between the germline ends. This CDR3 comprises 17 residues. The germline V gene encodes CDR1 MDHEN and CDR2 SYDVKM. CDR3 sequence reads: CASSLPTPRSSYHEQYF. The CDR3 region has the DNA TGTGCCAGCAGTTTACCCACACCGAGGTCGTCCTACCACGAGCAGTACTTC.

For this clone: It may be a read error: a sequence one base away is much more abundant. In the same sample, other DNA sequences code for this CDR3. The chain recombines TRBV2 with TRBJ1-1; TRBD1 is a possible D gene (5 bases). CDR1 SNHLY and CDR2 FYNNEI come from the germline V gene. The CDR3 is made up of 13 amino acids. Trimming pared 6 bases from V and 1 base from J, leaving 9 bases between. The CDR3 bases are TGTGCCAGCAGCCCGACAGCGAACACTGAAGCTTTCTTT. As protein: CASSPTANTEAFF. The whole variable domain, filled in from reference TRBV2 and TRBJ1-1, reads EPEVTQTPSHQVTQMGQEVILRCVPISNHLYFYWYRQILGQKVEFLVSFYNNEISEKSEIFDDQFSVERPDGSNFTLKIRSTKLEDSAMYFCASSPTANTEAFFGQGTRLTVV.

This clone was detected only a few times. CDR3 sequence: CASSKGLAGSHEQYF. The CDR3 DNA reads TGTGCCAGCAGCAAAGGGTTGGCGGGGAGCCACGAGCAGTACTTC. The chain has TRBV21-1 and TRBJ2-7; the tabulated D call, TRBD2, remains unverified against the DNA. TRBV21-1 represents a pseudogene. CDR3 length equals 15 residues.

The chain links TRBV25-1 to TRBJ2-3; D may be TRBD1 or TRBD2 (5 bases each). The CDR3 totals 15 residues. In germline, CDR1 is MGHDK, CDR2 SYGVNS. Trimming removed 3 bases at V and 2 bases at J, with 12 bases between. CDR3 protein: CASSEVLGVTDTQYF. The CDR3 bases are TGTGCCAGCAGTGAGGTCTTGGGGGTCACAGATACGCAGTATTTT.

This clone has only a few counts. The same CDR3 is also encoded by other DNA sequences in this sample. The chain couples TRBV9 to TRBJ2-3; D remains ambiguous. The V gene's germline CDR1 is SGDLS and CDR2 YYNGEE. The ends were cut back, 3 bases at V and 3 bases at J, with 5 bases in the middle. This CDR3 has 12 amino acids. In nucleotides, the CDR3 is TGTGCCAGCAGCGCTAGGACAGATACGCAGTATTTT. Protein: CASSARTDTQYF.

This clone was found a few times. The chain employs TRBV2 and TRBJ1-2, with TRBD1 matching over 8 bases. The germline V gene encodes CDR1 SNHLY and CDR2 FYNNEI. The CDR3 is 13 residues long. V was clipped by 6 bases and J by 6 bases; unmatched bases: 6. The CDR3, as DNA: TGTGCCAGCAGGGCCCCGACAGGGGATGGCTACACCTTC. Encoded protein: CASRAPTGDGYTF.

The chain joins TRBV5-1 to TRBJ2-1, with TRBD2 matching 13 bases. Germline V gene sequence: CDR1 SGHRS, CDR2 YFSETQ. The CDR3 runs to 18 residues. The V segment lost 4 bases and the J segment 8 bases; nucleotides outside the gene matches: 15. The CDR3 DNA is TGCGCCAGCAGCACCGGACTAGCGGGAGATGGGGGGCGCGATGAGCAGTTCTTC. Translation gives CASSTGLAGDGGRDEQFF.

The rearrangement joins TRBV5-6 to TRBJ1-1; D uncertain. CDR1 is SGHDT and CDR2 is YYEEEE in the germline V gene. The CDR3 has 15 residues. The V gene lost 5 bases and the J gene lost 0 bases, with 14 bases spanning the gap. DNA of the CDR3: TGTGCCAGCAGATCGGGTCGGGTGATGAACACTGAAGCTTTCTTT. As protein: CASRSGRVMNTEAFF.

This chain connects TRBV15 to TRBJ1-5, with D uncertain. The CDR3 is 13 amino acids. V gave up 3 bases and J gave up 5 bases, with 8 bases separating them. Germline CDR1 and CDR2: LNHNV and YYDKDF (reference sequence). CDR3 amino acids: CATSRLRHQPQHF. The CDR3 coding sequence is TGTGCCACCAGCAGGCTTCGTCATCAGCCCCAGCATTTT.